The clone carrying this TCR beta chain was counted a single time. This sample was included in a study of control samples from healthy donors and cancer patients. The CDR3 loop spans 16 amino acids. CDR1 LNHDA and CDR2 SQIVND come from the germline V gene (reference sequence). V dropped 4 bases and J dropped 1; count of bases not matched to a gene: 5. The data were produced by immunoSEQ multiplex PCR, yet TCRdb's version contains in-frame clones alone and is incomplete. The data hold about 97,000 clones, with roughly 89% observed a single time. This TCR was sampled from a man aged 25 to 40 in good health. This chain links TRBV19 with TRBJ2-2, with 8 bases that match TRBD2. The sequenced material came from blood. Here the CDR3 reads CASSTSGSMNTGELFF. The CDR3 nucleotides read TGTGCCAGTAGTACGAGCGGGAGTATGAACACCGGGGAGCTGTTTTTT. Complete variable domain (other parts from reference TRBV19 and TRBJ2-2): DGGITQSPKYLFRKEGQNVTLSCEQNLNHDAMYWYRQDPGQGLRLIYYSQIVNDFQKGDIAEGYSVSREKKESFPLTVTSAQKNPTAFYLCASSTSGSMNTGELFFGEGSRLTVL.